This passage covers 4 T cell receptor beta chains from one sample sequenced in a study of shared clonotypes between healthy human individuals. TCRdb keeps only in-frame clones here, not all; method: immunoSEQ multiplex PCR. The data contain around 79,000 clones, about 61% of them singletons. The specimen sequenced was memory CD8+ T cells sorted from blood. The sample's subset: CD45RO+ cells pooled with CCR7-negative TemRA cells. The source of these receptors is a man aged 25-45 years in good health.

The chain employs TRBV27 and TRBJ2-3, with 7 bases fitting TRBD2. CDR1 is MNHEY, CDR2 SMNVEV, per germline (reference sequence). CDR3 size: 15 residues. Unmatched junction bases numbered 5, after V lost 3 bases and J lost 2 bases. CDR3 sequence reads: CASSFAGEATDTQYF. In DNA, the CDR3 is TGTGCCAGCAGTTTTGCGGGAGAAGCCACAGATACGCAGTATTTT.

The V and J genes are TRBV11-2 and TRBJ2-4, with D uncertain. V lost 5 bases and J 2 bases, leaving 4 bases between the germline ends. CDR1 and CDR2 (germline): SGHAT, FQNNGV. This CDR3 contains 12 residues. This CDR3 reads CASSGTKNIQYF. The CDR3, as DNA: TGTGCCAGCAGCGGAACCAAAAACATTCAGTACTTC. The variable domain in full, completed from reference TRBV11-2 and TRBJ2-4, reads EAGVAQSPRYKIIEKRQSVAFWCNPISGHATLYWYQQILGQGPKLLIQFQNNGVVDDSQLPKDRFSAERLKGVDSTLKIQPAKLEDSAVYLCASSGTKNIQYFGAGTRLSVL.

The chain combines TRBV28 with TRBJ2-5, with D unresolved. Germline V gene data show CDR1 as MDHEN and CDR2 as SYDVKM. V shed 5 bases and J shed 0 bases, with 10 bases lying between them. The CDR3 length is 14 residues. In DNA, the CDR3 is TGTGCCAGCAGTCTAAGACGGTACCAAGAGACCCAGTACTTC. It yields the protein CASSLRRYQETQYF.

CDR3 protein: CASSVEKNSGNTIYF. DNA for the CDR3: TGTGCCAGCAGCGTGGAGAAGAACTCTGGAAACACCATATATTTT. V usage is TRBV9 and J usage is TRBJ1-3; D is uncertain. The V gene lost 2 bases and the J gene lost 0 bases, with 9 bases spanning the gap. The germline V gene encodes CDR1 SGDLS and CDR2 YYNGEE. The CDR3 consists of 15 residues. Complete variable domain (other parts from reference TRBV9 and TRBJ1-3): DSGVTQTPKHLITATGQRVTLRCSPRSGDLSVYWYQQSLDQGLQFLIQYYNGEERAKGNILERFSAQQFPDLHSELNLSSLELGDSALYFCASSVEKNSGNTIYFGEGSWLTVV.